This T cell receptor (beta chain) was sequenced in a study of cytomegalovirus exposure and HLA in healthy donors. Study details: The early release's HLA-typed donors yielded approximately 82 million unique TCRs. Points from the study as a whole: Excluded were some V segments that proved indistinguishable, including TRBV6-2 and TRBV6-3. Within a later analysis, the majority of CMV-associated TCR beta chains appeared HLA-restricted. Across HLA loci, a later analysis found differing TCR association rates, with DRB1 most and HLA-C fewest.

PCR employed 60 Vbeta and 13 Jbeta primers. TCRdb's table, derived via immunoSEQ multiplex PCR, lists solely in-frame clones and lacks some. The sample has 100,000 to 150,000 clones; the top ten hold about 2%. Worth noting for this clone: Antigen: not known. The CDR3 ends on some other residue instead of the conserved phenylalanine or tryptophan, so this is likely a read error.

Trimming removed 3 bases at V and 6 bases at J, with 20 bases between. The CDR3 spans 16 residues. Germline CDR1 reads MRHNA; CDR2 reads SNTAGT. The genes are TRBV6-4 and TRBJ1-2; weak D call: TRBD1 (6 bases). The sequence was obtained from a man aged 40-55 years in good health and CMV-seronegative. Sequencing used PBMCs. The CDR3 reads CASSETPQGLPDGYTL. The CDR3, as DNA: TGTGCCAGCAGTGAGACCCCCCAGGGGCTCCCGGATGGCTACACCCTC.